One sample yielded the 30 T cell receptor beta chains listed below, sequenced in a study of shared clonotypes between healthy human individuals. Method: immunoSEQ multiplex PCR; TCRdb's copy keeps in-frame clones and lacks some. Of roughly 2,000,000 clones listed, about 94% were seen once; the top ten hold around 1.2%. Naive-designated CD8 cells lacked CD45RO, were positively enriched for CCR7, and omitted terminally differentiated effector memory CD45RA+ cells. Source material: naive CD8+ T cells sorted from blood. These TCRs come from a man aged 18-30 years in good health.

This chain connects TRBV6-1 to TRBJ1-5, with TRBD1 identical over 9 bases. This CDR3 is built from 18 residues. Per the germline V gene, CDR1 is MNHNS and CDR2 is SASEGT. V was pared by 3 bases and J by 0 bases, with 9 bases of the junction left unmatched. The CDR3 DNA reads as TGTGCCAGCAGTGATTTGACAGGGGGTGTCTATAGCAATCAGCCCCAGCATTTT. It yields the protein CASSDLTGGVYSNQPQHF.

This chain links TRBV27 with TRBJ2-7; the D gene is possibly TRBD1 (6 bases). V gave up 3 bases and J gave up 3 bases, with 18 bases separating them. Looked up from germline, CDR1 is MNHEY and CDR2 is SMNVEV (reference sequence). The CDR3 is 16 residues long. In nucleotides, the CDR3 is TGTGCCAGCAGTTTGGGTCGGGACACTTATTACTACGAGCAGTACTTC. Its translation: CASSLGRDTYYYEQYF.

CDR3 nucleotides: TGTGCCAGCAGTTTATTAGGGGGGGAAAACATTCAGTACTTC. Residues: CASSLLGGENIQYF. V gene TRBV28 combines with J gene TRBJ2-4; a weak D match, TRBD2 (7 bases). There are 14 residues in the CDR3. Looked up from germline, CDR1 is MDHEN and CDR2 is SYDVKM. Trimming stripped 1 base from V and 5 bases from J, with 9 bases between.

On this clone: Distinct nucleotide sequences in the sample also encode this CDR3. The chain links TRBV19 to TRBJ1-5, with TRBD1 identical over 8 bases. V lost 6 bases, J lost 0 bases, and 4 bases stayed unmatched. This CDR3 is built from 15 residues. CDR1 and CDR2 (germline): LNHDA, SQIVND (reference sequence). The CDR3 reads CASSPTGASNQPQHF. In nucleotides, the CDR3 is TGTGCCAGTAGCCCGACAGGGGCTAGCAATCAGCCCCAGCATTTT.

On this clone: At the DNA level, this CDR3 is encoded by other sequences in the same sample as well. The gene calls are TRBV30 and TRBJ1-1; tentative D call: TRBD1 (5 bases). Germline V gives CDR1 GTSNPN, CDR2 SVGIG (reference sequence). Trimming stripped 1 base from V and 5 bases from J, with 8 bases between. CDR3 length: 12 residues. The CDR3 nucleotides are TGTGCCTGGAGTGCCGAGGGGACTGAAGCTTTCTTT. The encoded protein is CAWSAEGTEAFF.

V gene TRBV30 combines with J gene TRBJ1-5; D ambiguous. V dropped 3 bases and J dropped 4 bases, with 16 bases sitting between them. Germline lookup yields CDR1 GTSNPN and CDR2 SVGIG (reference sequence). This CDR3 has 15 residues. The CDR3 here is CAWSSLRGINQPQHF. In DNA form, the CDR3 reads TGTGCCTGGAGCTCCCTCCGTGGGATTAATCAGCCCCAGCATTTT.

CDR3 loop: CASSLEETGELFF. The CDR3, as DNA: TGTGCCAGCAGCTTAGAGGAAACCGGGGAGCTGTTTTTT. The V call is TRBV7-9, the J call TRBJ2-2; D gene ambiguous. Trimming cost V 1 base and J 5 bases, with 5 bases left between them. Germline V gives CDR1 SEHNR, CDR2 FQNEAQ (reference sequence). There are 13 residues in the CDR3.

The chain links TRBV11-2 to TRBJ2-1; either TRBD1 or TRBD2 may supply D (5 bases each). The CDR3 has 16 amino acids. Trimming removed 1 base from V and 1 base from J, with 11 bases in between. The germline CDR1 and CDR2 sequences are SGHAT and FQNNGV. CDR3 coding DNA: TGTGCCAGCAGCTTAGGAGGGGAAATTTCCTACAATGAGCAGTTCTTC. It codes for CASSLGGEISYNEQFF.

This clone was recorded only once. The genes are TRBV5-1 and TRBJ2-1; D might be TRBD1 (5 bases). This CDR3 region has 14 residues. V gave up 0 bases and J gave up 6 bases, with 10 bases separating them. The germline V gene has CDR1 SGHRS and CDR2 YFSETQ. The CDR3 reads CASSLDGRVNEQFF. CDR3 nucleotide sequence: TGCGCCAGCAGCTTGGATGGCAGGGTCAATGAGCAGTTCTTC.

This chain uses TRBV9 with TRBJ2-7; D is possibly TRBD2 (6 bases). The CDR3 consists of 15 residues. The germline V gene encodes CDR1 SGDLS and CDR2 YYNGEE. Trimming left V 0 bases short and J 2 bases short, with 12 bases between. CDR3 in amino acids: CASSVAEGRTYEQYF. The CDR3 coding sequence is TGTGCCAGCAGCGTAGCGGAGGGGCGGACCTACGAGCAGTACTTC.

The chain recombines TRBV4-3 with TRBJ2-7, with TRBD2 matching 7 bases. The J segment lost 4 bases and the V segment lost 0 bases, leaving 18 bases of the junction unmatched. Germline assignment: CDR1 LGHNA and CDR2 YSLEER. The CDR3 runs 19 residues. CDR3 amino acids: CASSQEVVAGDPQRYEQYF. The CDR3 DNA reads TGCGCCAGCAGCCAAGAAGTGGTAGCGGGTGACCCCCAGCGATACGAGCAGTACTTC.

V gene TRBV27 combines with J gene TRBJ2-1; TRBD2 might be the D (5 bases). The CDR3 spans 14 residues. V was trimmed by 4 bases and J by 8 bases, leaving 15 bases between them. Germline CDR1 MNHEY, CDR2 SMNVEV (reference sequence). The CDR3 protein is CASSSESSKYEQFF. The CDR3 DNA follows: TGTGCCAGCAGTTCCGAATCTAGCAAGTATGAGCAGTTCTTC.

V usage is TRBV4-1 and J usage is TRBJ1-6; D gene ambiguous. This CDR3 spans 13 amino acids. V shed 4 bases and J shed 7 bases, with 8 bases lying between them. CDR1 is MGHRA, CDR2 YSYEKL, per germline. CDR3: CASSPDGNSPLHF. The DNA for the CDR3 is TGCGCCAGCAGCCCGGATGGAAATTCACCCCTCCACTTT.

V usage is TRBV5-6 and J usage is TRBJ2-7; perhaps TRBD2 as D (6 bases). This CDR3 is 14 amino acids long. The germline gives CDR1 SGHDT, CDR2 YYEEEE. Trimming cost V 4 bases and J 0 bases, with 11 bases left between them. The CDR3 loop reads CASSGTFSSYEQYF. Written as DNA, the CDR3 is TGTGCCAGCAGCGGGACTTTTAGCTCCTACGAGCAGTACTTC.

The chain has TRBV9 and TRBJ2-3, with D possibly matching TRBD2 (7 bases). Trimming removed 2 bases from V and 2 bases from J, with 21 bases in between. The germline CDR1 and CDR2 sequences are SGDLS and YYNGEE. The CDR3 contains 18 residues. The CDR3 sequence is CASSVAPLAAGATDTQYF. CDR3 coding DNA: TGTGCCAGCAGCGTTGCGCCCCTAGCGGCAGGGGCCACAGATACGCAGTATTTT.

The chain carries TRBV29-1 and TRBJ2-7, with a tentative D call TRBD2 (7 bases). V lost 5 bases and J lost 3, with 17 bases in between. The CDR3 loop spans 14 amino acids. CDR1 and CDR2 from the germline V gene are SQVTM and ANQGSEA. The chain's CDR3 is CSVKAEGGFYEQYF. The CDR3 bases are TGCAGCGTTAAAGCAGAGGGGGGGTTCTACGAGCAGTACTTC.

This rearrangement joins TRBV10-1 to TRBJ2-7; D is ambiguous. Germline CDR1 and CDR2: WNHNN and SYGVQD (reference sequence). The CDR3 is 15 residues long. V lost 3 bases and J lost 3, with 15 bases in between. For the CDR3, the DNA is TGCGCCAGCAGTGACAACCAGCCACCGGACTACGAGCAGTACTTC. This codes for CASSDNQPPDYEQYF.

This chain joins TRBV6-5 and TRBJ1-1, with 7 bases identical to TRBD1. V gave up 6 bases and J gave up 2 bases; unmatched junction bases: 9. Germline V gene lookup returns CDR1 MNHEY and CDR2 SVGAGI. This CDR3 is 15 amino acids long. The chain's CDR3 is CASRVEGQLNTEAFF. CDR3 nucleotide sequence: TGTGCCAGCAGGGTAGAGGGACAGCTAAACACTGAAGCTTTCTTT.

The chain couples TRBV29-1 to TRBJ2-5; 7 bases map to TRBD1. Germline trimming cut 2 bases from V and 5 bases from J; bases unmatched to any gene: 11. The CDR3 totals 15 residues. Germline V gene data show CDR1 as SQVTM and CDR2 as ANQGSEA. The CDR3 reads CSVEPRGQLGETQYF. CDR3 DNA: TGCAGCGTTGAACCCCGGGGACAGCTAGGGGAGACCCAGTACTTC.

V usage is TRBV15 and J usage is TRBJ2-1; the D is unclear. The CDR3 is made up of 17 amino acids. Germline CDR1 LNHNV, CDR2 YYDKDF (reference sequence). V was pared by 1 base and J by 4 bases, with 17 bases between. The CDR3 here is CATSRAPASDPYNEQFF. In nucleotides, the CDR3 is TGTGCCACCAGCAGAGCTCCGGCTAGTGACCCTTACAATGAGCAGTTCTTC.

The V gene is TRBV9, the J gene TRBJ2-3, with 9 bases that match TRBD2. CDR1 is SGDLS and CDR2 is YYNGEE in the germline V gene. After removal of 0 bases from V and 3 bases from J, the junction contained 5 bases not matched to a gene. This CDR3 has 16 residues. CDR3 coding DNA: TGTGCCAGCAGCGTAGAGGCAACTAGCGGGACAGATACGCAGTATTTT. This encodes CASSVEATSGTDTQYF.

The chain joins TRBV19 to TRBJ2-7; 7 bases map to TRBD1. Germline CDR1 LNHDA, CDR2 SQIVND (reference sequence). CDR3 length equals 15 residues. Trimming removed 3 bases from V and 3 bases from J; junction bases left unmatched: 8. CDR3 region: CASSIVAGGDYEQYF. The CDR3 DNA is TGTGCCAGTAGTATCGTTGCAGGGGGTGACTACGAGCAGTACTTC.

This rearrangement joins TRBV4-2 to TRBJ2-7; TRBD2 matches at 9 bases. Germline lookup yields CDR1 LGHNA and CDR2 YNFKEQ. V dropped 4 bases and J dropped 5; count of bases not matched to a gene: 6. The CDR3 spans 14 residues. The CDR3 is CASSRPGLADEQYF. CDR3 sequence (DNA): TGTGCCAGCAGCCGACCGGGACTAGCAGACGAGCAGTACTTC.

J is TRBJ1-1 and V is TRBV5-4; 7 bases map to TRBD1. Looked up from germline, CDR1 is SGHNT and CDR2 is YYREEE (reference sequence). V trimming: 3 bases; J trimming: 1 base; junction bases outside the gene matches: 6. This CDR3 has 15 residues. The CDR3 spells CASSWGQFSNTEAFF. DNA for the CDR3: TGTGCCAGCAGCTGGGGACAGTTCTCGAACACTGAAGCTTTCTTT.

This chain uses TRBV25-1 with TRBJ2-5, with D perhaps being TRBD1 or TRBD2 (5 bases each). V gave up 7 bases and J gave up 3 bases, with 12 bases separating them. The germline V gene encodes CDR1 MGHDK and CDR2 SYGVNS. CDR3 length: 13 amino acids. CDR3 bases: TGTGCCAGCACCGCTCGAGGGGAAGAGACCCAGTACTTC. Protein product: CASTARGEETQYF.

This rearrangement joins TRBV6-6 to TRBJ2-1; no clear D. The CDR3 sequence is 12 residues long. From germline, CDR1 is MNHNY and CDR2 SVGAGI (reference sequence). Deletions cut 3 bases from V and 5 bases from J, with 5 bases between. CDR3 residues: CASSYDDNEQFF. The CDR3 DNA is TGTGCCAGCAGTTATGACGACAATGAGCAGTTCTTC.

This clone was seen only once. The chain employs TRBV5-1 and TRBJ2-1, with 10 positions matching TRBD2. The ends lost 0 bases at V and 6 bases at J; junction bases unmatched: 9. In germline, CDR1 is SGHRS, CDR2 YFSETQ. The CDR3 has 17 residues. CDR3 coding DNA: TGCGCCAGCAGCTTGGCAGCGGGGGGGCGCACGGGCAATGAGCAGTTCTTC. Translation gives CASSLAAGGRTGNEQFF.

The chain employs TRBV6-5 and TRBJ2-1; D not certain. CDR3 length: 13 residues. Trimming took off 5 bases at V and 7 bases at J, with 12 bases between the two ends. The germline V gene has CDR1 MNHEY and CDR2 SVGAGI. The chain's CDR3 is CASSPPPGNEQFF. In DNA, the CDR3 is TGTGCCAGCAGTCCGCCCCCCGGGAATGAGCAGTTCTTC.

The genes are TRBV5-1 and TRBJ1-6; D might be TRBD1 (5 bases). Trimming removed 0 bases at V and 10 bases at J, with 5 bases between. The CDR3 has 12 amino acids. Germline V CDR1 and CDR2: SGHRS, YFSETQ. The CDR3: CASSLEGSPLHF. CDR3 DNA sequence: TGCGCCAGCAGCTTGGAGGGGTCACCCCTCCACTTT. The variable domain in full, completed from reference TRBV5-1 and TRBJ1-6, reads KAGVTQTPRYLIKTRGQQVTLSCSPISGHRSVSWYQQTPGQGLQFLFEYFSETQRNKGNFPGRFSGRQFSNSRSEMNVSTLELGDSALYLCASSLEGSPLHFGNGTRLTVT.

The chain uses TRBV6-5 and TRBJ1-5; D remains ambiguous. Germline CDR1 is MNHEY and CDR2 is SVGAGI. CDR3 length: 14 residues. Trimming removed 2 bases at V and 2 bases at J, with 7 bases between. The CDR3 sequence is CASSYRWGNQPQHF. CDR3 DNA: TGTGCCAGCAGTTACCGTTGGGGCAATCAGCCCCAGCATTTT.